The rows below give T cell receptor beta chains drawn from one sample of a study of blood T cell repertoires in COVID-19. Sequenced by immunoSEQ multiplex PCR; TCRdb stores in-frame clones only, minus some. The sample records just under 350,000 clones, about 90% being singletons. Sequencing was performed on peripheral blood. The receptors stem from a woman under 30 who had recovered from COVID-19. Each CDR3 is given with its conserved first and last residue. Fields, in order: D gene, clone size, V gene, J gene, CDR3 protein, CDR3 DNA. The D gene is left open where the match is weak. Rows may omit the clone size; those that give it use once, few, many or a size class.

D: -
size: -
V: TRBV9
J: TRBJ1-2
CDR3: CASSPRGQNYGYTF
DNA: TGTGCCAGCAGCCCCCGTGGACAAAACTATGGCTACACCTTC

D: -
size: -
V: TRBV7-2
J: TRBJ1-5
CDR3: CASSTILGGSNQPQHF
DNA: TGTGCCAGCAGCACAATACTTGGGGGGAGCAATCAGCCCCAGCATTTT

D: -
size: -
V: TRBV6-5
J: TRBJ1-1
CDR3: CASRLRMNTEAFF
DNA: TGTGCCAGCAGACTCAGGATGAACACTGAAGCTTTCTTT

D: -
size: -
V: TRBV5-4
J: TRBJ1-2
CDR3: CASSSQDGYTF
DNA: TGTGCCAGCAGCTCCCAGGATGGCTACACCTTC

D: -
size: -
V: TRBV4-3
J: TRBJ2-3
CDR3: CASSQDLAGPDTQYF
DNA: TGCGCCAGCAGCCAAGATCTCGCGGGACCAGATACGCAGTATTTT

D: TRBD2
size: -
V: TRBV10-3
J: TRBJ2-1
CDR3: CAIRGTSGVGNEQFF
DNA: TGTGCCATCAGAGGGACTAGCGGGGTAGGGAATGAGCAGTTCTTC

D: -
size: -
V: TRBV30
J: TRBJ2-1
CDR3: CAWRRELYNEQFF
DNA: TGTGCCTGGAGGAGGGAACTCTACAATGAGCAGTTCTTC

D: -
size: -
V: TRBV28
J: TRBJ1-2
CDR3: CASSSTGYGYTF
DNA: TGTGCCAGCAGTTCAACAGGGTATGGCTACACCTTC

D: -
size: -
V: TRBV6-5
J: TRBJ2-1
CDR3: CASAAAPIAGNEQFF
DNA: TGTGCCAGTGCGGCAGCTCCGATCGCCGGCAATGAGCAGTTCTTC

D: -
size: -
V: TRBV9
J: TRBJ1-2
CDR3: CASSQRGGYGYTF
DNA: TGTGCCAGCAGCCAAAGGGGGGGCTATGGCTACACCTTC

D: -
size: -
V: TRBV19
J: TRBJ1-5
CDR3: CASSIGTQGSQPQHF
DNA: TGTGCCAGTAGTATAGGGACCCAGGGAAGTCAGCCCCAGCATTTT

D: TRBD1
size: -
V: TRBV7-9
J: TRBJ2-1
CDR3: CASSSDRRPDNEQFF
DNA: TGTGCCAGCAGCTCGGACAGGCGCCCCGACAATGAGCAGTTCTTC

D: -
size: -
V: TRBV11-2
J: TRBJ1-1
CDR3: CASSLGSGVNTEAFF
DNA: TGTGCCAGCAGCTTAGGATCAGGGGTGAACACTGAAGCTTTCTTT

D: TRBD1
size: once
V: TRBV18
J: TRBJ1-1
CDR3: CASSPLTGDTEAFF
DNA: TGTGCCAGCTCACCATTGACAGGGGACACTGAAGCTTTCTTT

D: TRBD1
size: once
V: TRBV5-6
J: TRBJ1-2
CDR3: CASRQGQGLETF
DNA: TGTGCCAGCAGACAGGGACAGGGGCTGGAAACCTTC

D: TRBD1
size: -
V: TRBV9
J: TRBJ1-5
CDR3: CASSAGQNNQPQHF
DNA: TGTGCCAGCAGCGCGGGACAGAACAATCAGCCCCAGCATTTT

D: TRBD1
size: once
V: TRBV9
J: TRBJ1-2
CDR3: CASSVQTGVGGYTF
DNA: TGTGCCAGCAGCGTACAAACAGGGGTGGGAGGCTACACCTTC

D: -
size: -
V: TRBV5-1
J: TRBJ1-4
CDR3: CASSLVLDEKLFF
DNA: TGCGCCAGCAGCTTGGTACTCGATGAAAAACTGTTTTTT

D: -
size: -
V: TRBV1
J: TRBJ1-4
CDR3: CTNHSLMKKLFF
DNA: TGCACCAACCACAGCCTAATGAAAAAACTGTTTTTT

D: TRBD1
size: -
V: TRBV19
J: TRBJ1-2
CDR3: CASSRQGVFYGYTF
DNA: TGTGCCAGTAGTCGGCAGGGGGTCTTCTATGGCTACACCTTC

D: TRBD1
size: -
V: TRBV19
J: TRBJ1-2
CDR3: CASSMGQGRGYTF
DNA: TGTGCCAGTAGTATGGGACAGGGGAGAGGCTACACCTTC

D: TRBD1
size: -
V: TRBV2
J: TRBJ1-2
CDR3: CASSELGGPDYGYTF
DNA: TGTGCCAGCAGTGAGCTAGGGGGCCCAGATTATGGCTACACCTTC

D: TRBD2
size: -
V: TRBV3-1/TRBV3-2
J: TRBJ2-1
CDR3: CASSQVGLAGNEQFF
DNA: TGTGCCAGCAGCCAGGTTGGACTAGCGGGAAATGAGCAGTTCTTC

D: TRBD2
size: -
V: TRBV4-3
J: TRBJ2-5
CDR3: CASSQFSGRRGVLETQYF
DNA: TGCGCCAGCAGCCAGTTTAGCGGGAGGAGGGGGGTCCTGGAGACCCAGTACTTC

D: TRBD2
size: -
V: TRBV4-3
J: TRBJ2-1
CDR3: CASSQELPSGSIYNEQFF
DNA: TGCGCCAGCAGCCAAGAATTGCCTAGCGGGAGTATTTACAATGAGCAGTTCTTC

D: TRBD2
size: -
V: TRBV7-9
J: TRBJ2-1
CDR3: CASIYASGRVNEQFF
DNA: TGTGCCAGCATTTACGCTAGCGGGAGGGTGAATGAGCAGTTCTTC

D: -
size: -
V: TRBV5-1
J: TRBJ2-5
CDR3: CASTMDSPQETQYF
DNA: TGCGCCAGCACCATGGACAGTCCCCAAGAGACCCAGTACTTC

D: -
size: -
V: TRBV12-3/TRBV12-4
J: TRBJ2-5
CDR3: CASSGNSGTQYF
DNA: TGTGCCAGCAGCGGAAATTCGGGGACCCAGTACTTC

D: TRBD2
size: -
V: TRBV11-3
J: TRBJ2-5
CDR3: CASSSERGYADTQYF
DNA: TGTGCCAGCAGCTCAGAGCGGGGGTATGCCGACACCCAGTACTTC

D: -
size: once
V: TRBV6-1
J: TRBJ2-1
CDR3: CASSEVRGSYNEQFF
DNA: TGTGCCAGCAGTGAAGTCAGGGGCTCCTACAATGAGCAGTTCTTC

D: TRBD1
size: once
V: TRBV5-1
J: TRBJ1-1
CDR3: CASSLNLPGQGSGEAFF
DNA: TGCGCCAGCAGCTTGAATCTCCCGGGACAGGGGTCGGGTGAAGCTTTCTTT

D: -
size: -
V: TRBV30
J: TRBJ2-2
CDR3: CAWTGRITGELFF
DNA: TGTGCCTGGACAGGGCGGATCACCGGGGAGCTGTTTTTT

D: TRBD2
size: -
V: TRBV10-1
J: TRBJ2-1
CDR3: CASSPRGSGGTLNEQFF
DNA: TGCGCCAGCAGTCCCCGGGGATCGGGAGGGACCCTCAATGAGCAGTTCTTC

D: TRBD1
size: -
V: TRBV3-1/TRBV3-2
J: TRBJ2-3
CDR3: CASSQGAGTETQYF
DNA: TGTGCCAGCAGCCAAGGGGCCGGGACAGAGACGCAGTATTTT

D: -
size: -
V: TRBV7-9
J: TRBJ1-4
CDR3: CASSVTGTRDGKLFF
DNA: TGTGCCAGCAGCGTTACAGGGACCCGGGATGGTAAACTGTTTTTT

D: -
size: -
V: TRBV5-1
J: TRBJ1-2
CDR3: CASSLDTGNYGYTF
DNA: TGCGCCAGCAGCTTGGATACAGGGAACTATGGCTACACCTTC

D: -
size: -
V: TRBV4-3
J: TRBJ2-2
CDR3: CASSREAGTGELFF
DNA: TGCGCCAGCAGCCGGGAGGCGGGGACCGGGGAGCTGTTTTTT

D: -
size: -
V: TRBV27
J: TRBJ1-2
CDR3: CASSSARINYGYTF
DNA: TGTGCCAGCAGTTCCGCCAGGATTAACTATGGCTACACCTTC

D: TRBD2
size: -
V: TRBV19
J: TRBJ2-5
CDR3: CASSISIAGPQETQYF
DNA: TGTGCCAGTAGTATATCGATAGCGGGACCCCAAGAGACCCAGTACTTC

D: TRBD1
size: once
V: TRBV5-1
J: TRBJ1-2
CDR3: CASSYSGQGSDGYTF
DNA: TGCGCCAGCAGCTACTCGGGACAGGGCAGCGATGGCTACACCTTC

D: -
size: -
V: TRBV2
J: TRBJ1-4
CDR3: CASSGRGLRSEKLFF
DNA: TGTGCCAGCAGCGGCCGTGGCCTGAGGAGTGAAAAACTGTTTTTT

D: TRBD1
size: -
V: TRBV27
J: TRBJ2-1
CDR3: CASNKDRSSYNEQFF
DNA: TGTGCCAGCAACAAGGACAGGAGCTCCTACAATGAGCAGTTCTTC

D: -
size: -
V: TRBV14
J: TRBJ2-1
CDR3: CASSPILDTNNEQFF
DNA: TGTGCCAGCAGCCCAATCCTCGACACCAACAATGAGCAGTTCTTC

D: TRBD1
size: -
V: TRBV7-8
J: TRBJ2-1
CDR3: CASSLARFWGTGLDNEQFF
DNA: TGTGCCAGCAGCTTAGCTAGGTTTTGGGGGACAGGGCTTGACAATGAGCAGTTCTTC

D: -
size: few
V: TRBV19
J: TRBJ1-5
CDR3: CASSIAGVGNQPQHF
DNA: TGTGCCAGTAGTATAGCAGGGGTCGGCAATCAGCCCCAGCATTTT

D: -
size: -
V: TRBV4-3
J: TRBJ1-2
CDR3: CASSQVPSSSIINYGYTF
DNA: TGCGCCAGCAGCCAAGTTCCCTCCTCAAGCATAATTAACTATGGCTACACCTTC

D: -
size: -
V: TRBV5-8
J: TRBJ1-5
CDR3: CASSGGRGSQPQHF
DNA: TGTGCCAGCAGTGGGGGTAGGGGGAGTCAGCCCCAGCATTTT

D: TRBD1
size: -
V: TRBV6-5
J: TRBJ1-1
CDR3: CASSHRGLAFF
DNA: TGTGCCAGCAGTCACAGGGGACTAGCTTTCTTT

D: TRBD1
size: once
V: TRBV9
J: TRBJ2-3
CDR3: CASSGPRQGLDTQYF
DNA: TGTGCCAGCAGCGGGCCCCGACAGGGGTTAGATACGCAGTATTTT

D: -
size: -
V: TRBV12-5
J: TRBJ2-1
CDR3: CASGLPSSYNEQFF
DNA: TGTGCTAGTGGTTTGCCGAGCTCCTACAATGAGCAGTTCTTC